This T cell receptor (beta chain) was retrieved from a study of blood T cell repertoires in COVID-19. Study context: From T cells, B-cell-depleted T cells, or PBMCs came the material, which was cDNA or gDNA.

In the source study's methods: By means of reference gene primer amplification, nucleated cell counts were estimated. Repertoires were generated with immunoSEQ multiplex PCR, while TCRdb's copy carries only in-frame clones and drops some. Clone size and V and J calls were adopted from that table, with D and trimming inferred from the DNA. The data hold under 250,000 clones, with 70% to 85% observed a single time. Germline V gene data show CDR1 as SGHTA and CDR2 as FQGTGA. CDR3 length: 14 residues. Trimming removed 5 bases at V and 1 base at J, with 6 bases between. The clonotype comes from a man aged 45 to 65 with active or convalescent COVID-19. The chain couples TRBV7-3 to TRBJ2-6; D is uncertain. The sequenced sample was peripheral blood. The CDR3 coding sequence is TGTGCCAGCAGCCCCAGGTCTGGGGCCAACGTCCTGACTTTC. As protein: CASSPRSGANVLTF. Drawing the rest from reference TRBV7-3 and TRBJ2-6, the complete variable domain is GAGVSQTPSNKVTEKGKYVELRCDPISGHTALYWYRQSLGQGPEFLIYFQGTGAADDSGLPNDRFFAVRPEGSVSTLKIQRTERGDSAVYLCASSPRSGANVLTFGAGSRLTVL.